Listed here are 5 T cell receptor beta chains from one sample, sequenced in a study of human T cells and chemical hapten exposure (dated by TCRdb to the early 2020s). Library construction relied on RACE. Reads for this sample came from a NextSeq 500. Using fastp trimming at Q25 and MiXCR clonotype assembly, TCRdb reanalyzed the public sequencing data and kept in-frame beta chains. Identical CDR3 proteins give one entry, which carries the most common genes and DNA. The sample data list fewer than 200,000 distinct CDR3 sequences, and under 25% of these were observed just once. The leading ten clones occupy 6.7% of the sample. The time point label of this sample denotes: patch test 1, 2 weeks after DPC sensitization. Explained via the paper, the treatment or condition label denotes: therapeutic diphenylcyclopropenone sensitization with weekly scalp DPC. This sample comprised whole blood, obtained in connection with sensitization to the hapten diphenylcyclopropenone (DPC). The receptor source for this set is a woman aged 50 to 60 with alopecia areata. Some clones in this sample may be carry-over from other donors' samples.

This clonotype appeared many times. CDR3 DNA: TGTGCCAGCAGTTTTGTTAGCGGGAGTAACGAGCAGTACTTC. This codes for CASSFVSGSNEQYF. This chain connects TRBV28 to TRBJ2-7; TRBD2 agrees at 9 bases. The germline gives CDR1 MDHEN, CDR2 SYDVKM. The CDR3 has 14 amino acids. The ends lost 3 bases at V and 5 bases at J; junction bases unmatched: 5. Full variable domain (rest looked up from reference TRBV28 and TRBJ2-7): DVKVTQSSRYLVKRTGEKVFLECVQDMDHENMFWYRQDPGLGLRLIYFSYDVKMKEKGDIPEGYSVSREKKERFSLILESASTNQTSMYLCASSFVSGSNEQYFGPGTRLTVT.

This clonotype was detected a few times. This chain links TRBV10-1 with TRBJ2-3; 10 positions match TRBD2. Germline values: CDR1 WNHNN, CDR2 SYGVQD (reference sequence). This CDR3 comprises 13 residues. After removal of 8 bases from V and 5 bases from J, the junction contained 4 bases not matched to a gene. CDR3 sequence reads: CASQREGRDTQYF. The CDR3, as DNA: TGCGCCAGCCAGCGGGAGGGCCGAGATACGCAGTATTTT.

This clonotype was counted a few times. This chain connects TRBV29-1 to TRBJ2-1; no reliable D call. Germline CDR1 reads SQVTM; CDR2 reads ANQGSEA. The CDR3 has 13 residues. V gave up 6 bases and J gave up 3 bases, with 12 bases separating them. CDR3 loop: CSVPSPGYNEQFF. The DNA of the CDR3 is TGCAGCGTCCCCTCCCCGGGCTACAATGAGCAGTTCTTC.

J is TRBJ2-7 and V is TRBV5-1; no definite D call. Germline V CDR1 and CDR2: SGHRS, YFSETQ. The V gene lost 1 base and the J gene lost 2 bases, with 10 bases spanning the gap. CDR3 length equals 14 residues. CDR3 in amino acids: CASSLSTGTYEQYF. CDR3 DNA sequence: TGCGCCAGCAGCTTGTCGACGGGTACCTACGAGCAGTACTTC.

CDR3 sequence reads: CASSRRQMNTEAFF. CDR3 nucleotides: TGTGCCAGCAGTCGCCGACAGATGAACACTGAAGCTTTCTTT. This sequence joins TRBV27 and TRBJ1-1, with D maybe TRBD1 (5 bases). Germline V gives CDR1 MNHEY, CDR2 SMNVEV (reference sequence). V lost 5 bases and J 0 bases, leaving 10 bases between the germline ends. The CDR3 is 14 residues long.